A selection of T cell receptor beta chains follows, all from one sample in a study of blood T cell repertoires in COVID-19. The table came from immunoSEQ multiplex PCR; TCRdb's copy has only in-frame clones and leaves some out. Here the sample spans 150,000 to 200,000 clones, around 83% being singletons. Sequenced: peripheral blood. Receptors were obtained from a woman between 70 and 85 years old with COVID-19, enrolled during active disease. The CDR3 runs from the conserved cysteine through the conserved F or W. Each record gives: V gene, D gene, J gene, clone size, CDR3 DNA, CDR3 protein. A D gene is named only where the DNA matches it firmly. Rows give clone size only sometimes, using once, few, many, or a class for an expanded clone.

TRBV15	TRBD2	TRBJ2-3	NA	TGTGCCACCGGGCTAGCGGGAGGTCCGATTACAGATACGCAGTATTTT	CATGLAGGPITDTQYF
TRBV9	TRBD1	TRBJ1-1	NA	TGTGCCAGCAGCGTCACCGGGACAGGGGGGGGCACTGAAGCTTTCTTT	CASSVTGTGGGTEAFF
TRBV30	NA	TRBJ1-3	NA	TGTGCCTGGAGTATTGAAGATAGCTCTGGAAACACCATATATTTT	CAWSIEDSSGNTIYF
TRBV29-1	TRBD2	TRBJ2-5	NA	TGCAGCGCTGTTAAGGGACTAGCGGGTGAGACCCAGTACTTC	CSAVKGLAGETQYF
TRBV3-1/TRBV3-2	NA	TRBJ2-1	NA	TGTGCCAGCAGCCAAGTGGTCTCTCGGAGGGAGCAGTTCTTC	CASSQVVSRREQFF
TRBV29-1	TRBD1	TRBJ1-1	NA	TGCAGCGTTCTTGTTCTCCGACAGGGAATGAACACTGAAGCTTTCTTT	CSVLVLRQGMNTEAFF
TRBV4-3	TRBD1	TRBJ1-2	NA	TGCGCCAGCACCAAAAGGGACAGGGTGTTAGATGGCTACACCTTC	CASTKRDRVLDGYTF
TRBV27	NA	TRBJ1-1	NA	TGTGCCAGCACCTTTACAGGGTGGGGAACAGAAGCTTTCTTT	CASTFTGWGTEAFF
TRBV21-1	NA	TRBJ1-5	NA	TGTGCCAGCAGGAAACCACCACTCGGCAGGGGAAGCCTTAGCAATCAGCCCCAGCATTTT	CASRKPPLGRGSLSNQPQHF
TRBV7-9	NA	TRBJ2-1	NA	TGTGCCAGCAGAAGTCAAGGGGTTTTTAATGAGCAGTTCTTC	CASRSQGVFNEQFF
TRBV19	NA	TRBJ1-6	few	TGTGCCAGTAGAAGAGGAGGTCCGGATAATTCACCCCTCCACTTT	CASRRGGPDNSPLHF
TRBV27	TRBD1	TRBJ2-7	NA	TGTGCCAGCAGTGCCGGGACAGGGACCACCTACGAGCAGTACTTC	CASSAGTGTTYEQYF
TRBV5-8	NA	TRBJ1-2	once	TGTGCCAGCAGCCTTGACAGGAACTATGGCTACACCTTC	CASSLDRNYGYTF
TRBV19	TRBD2	TRBJ2-1	NA	TGTGCCAGTAGTGTCCCGGGACTAGGGTCCTACAATGAGCAGTTCTTC	CASSVPGLGSYNEQFF
TRBV2	NA	TRBJ1-5	NA	TGTGCCAGCAGTGTAGCCCCCTACAATCAGCCCCAGCATTTT	CASSVAPYNQPQHF
TRBV9	NA	TRBJ1-2	once	TGTGCCAGCAGCGGCCAACTCGGGGGTAACTATGGCTACACCTTC	CASSGQLGGNYGYTF
TRBV10-1	TRBD2	TRBJ2-1	NA	TGCGCCAGCAGTTCAGCGGGAGTTAAGGACAATGAGCAGTTCTTC	CASSSAGVKDNEQFF
TRBV27	TRBD1	TRBJ2-5	NA	TGTGCCAGCAGTCCCGGGACAGCGGAGACCCAGTACTTC	CASSPGTAETQYF
TRBV3-1/TRBV3-2	NA	TRBJ1-2	NA	TGTGCCAGCAGCCGTACGTCGGGTGACTATGGCTACACCTTC	CASSRTSGDYGYTF
TRBV19	NA	TRBJ1-5	NA	TGTGCCAGTAGTATAGAGCCCGGTCAGCCCCAGCATTTT	CASSIEPGQPQHF
TRBV7-8	TRBD1	TRBJ1-1	NA	TGTGCCAGCACCTTTCCGGGACAGGGGGTTTTCGGGCGCACTGAAGCTTTCTTT	CASTFPGQGVFGRTEAFF
TRBV28	NA	TRBJ1-2	once	TGTGCCAGCAGTTTATATGGGGCCAACTATGGCTACACCTTC	CASSLYGANYGYTF
TRBV29-1	TRBD2	TRBJ2-7	NA	TGCAGCGTTGAAGAGCCGGGACTAGCGCCGAACTTC	CSVEEPGLAPNF
TRBV20-1	TRBD1	TRBJ2-7	NA	TGCAGTGCTCCTGACAGGGACGAGCAGTACTTC	CSAPDRDEQYF
TRBV11-3	NA	TRBJ1-1	NA	TGTGCCAGCAGCTTAGTTAGCACTGAAGCTTTCTTT	CASSLVSTEAFF
TRBV4-1	NA	TRBJ1-2	few	TGCGCCAGCAGCCAAGGAAGTAGCGGTAGTAACTATGGCTACACCTTC	CASSQGSSGSNYGYTF
TRBV28	TRBD1	TRBJ1-4	NA	TGTGCCAGCAGCACCGGGACAGGGGTCACTAATGAAAAACTGTTTTTT	CASSTGTGVTNEKLFF
TRBV19	TRBD2	TRBJ2-2	NA	TGTGCCAGTTTCCCACGACTAGCGGGAACGAACACCGGGGAGCTGTTTTTT	CASFPRLAGTNTGELFF
TRBV3-1/TRBV3-2	TRBD2	TRBJ2-4	NA	TGTGCCAGCAGCCAACAAGCGTTAACGGGGGGTAGGAACATTCAGTACTTC	CASSQQALTGGRNIQYF
TRBV28	TRBD1	TRBJ2-7	NA	TGTGCCAGCAGTCTTCCCGGGACAGACTACGAGCAGTACTTC	CASSLPGTDYEQYF
TRBV29-1	TRBD1	TRBJ2-7	NA	TGCAGCGTCTCCGGGACAGGGATCTACGAGCAGTACTTC	CSVSGTGIYEQYF
TRBV7-2	NA	TRBJ1-3	NA	TGTGCCAGCAGCCTTGGACGCGGGGCTGGAAACACCATATATTTT	CASSLGRGAGNTIYF
TRBV7-2	TRBD2	TRBJ2-5	NA	TGTGCCAGCAGCTTAAGGGCTAGCGGGACGAAAGAGACCCAGTACTTC	CASSLRASGTKETQYF
TRBV18	TRBD2	TRBJ2-6	NA	TGTGCCAGCTCACCGAGACTAGCGGGATCAGGGGCCAACGTCCTGACTTTC	CASSPRLAGSGANVLTF
TRBV2	NA	TRBJ2-7	NA	TGTGCCAGCAGTTACTCCTACGAGCAGTACTTC	CASSYSYEQYF
TRBV7-2	TRBD1	TRBJ1-1	NA	TGTGCCAGCAGCTTCGACAGGGGAACTGAAGCTTTCTTT	CASSFDRGTEAFF
TRBV6-5	TRBD1	TRBJ1-1	NA	TGTGCCAGCAGTTCTCCCGGGACAGGAGACACTGAAGCTTTCTTT	CASSSPGTGDTEAFF
TRBV29-1	TRBD1	TRBJ1-2	NA	TGCAGCGGGGGGACAGCTTCCTATGGCTACACCTTC	CSGGTASYGYTF
TRBV6-5	NA	TRBJ1-1	NA	TGTGCCAAATCGGGAGGTCAGGGATTGAACACTGAAGCTTTCTTT	CAKSGGQGLNTEAFF
TRBV4-3	TRBD1	TRBJ2-7	once	TGCGCCAGCAGCCAAGCCTTGACAGGGATCTCCTACGAGCAGTACTTC	CASSQALTGISYEQYF
TRBV7-2	NA	TRBJ2-7	NA	TGTGCCAGCAGCGCACGAACTACAGGGGGGGGTGAGACCTACGAGCAGTACTTC	CASSARTTGGGETYEQYF
TRBV27	TRBD1	TRBJ1-4	NA	TGTGCCAGCGCTTCTCTCGGGGGACAGACTAATGAAAAACTGTTTTTT	CASASLGGQTNEKLFF
TRBV19	NA	TRBJ2-2	NA	TGTGCCAGTAGAGCCCGCCCGGTCACCGGGGAGCTGTTTTTT	CASRARPVTGELFF
TRBV2	TRBD2	TRBJ2-3	NA	TGTGCCAGCGGCGGGAGGGACCCCGGAGATACGCAGTATTTT	CASGGRDPGDTQYF
TRBV7-2	TRBD1	TRBJ1-2	NA	TGTGCCAGCAGCTTAGCCCCAAGACAGGGGGGGTTCTCTGGTGGCTACACCTTC	CASSLAPRQGGFSGGYTF
TRBV7-9	TRBD1	TRBJ1-2	NA	TGTGCCAGCAGCGACCATGGGACAGGGGGCACCTATGGCTACACCTTC	CASSDHGTGGTYGYTF
TRBV6-6	NA	TRBJ1-6	few	TGTGCCAGCGGGGGGGGCTTGGGCTCCTATAATTCACCCCTCCACTTT	CASGGGLGSYNSPLHF
TRBV6-5	TRBD1	TRBJ2-3	NA	TGTGCCAGCAGTCCGGGACAGACTAGCACAGATACGCAGTATTTT	CASSPGQTSTDTQYF
TRBV11-3	TRBD2	TRBJ2-7	NA	TGTGCCAGCAGCTTCAGCGGGAACTCCTACGAGCAGTACTTC	CASSFSGNSYEQYF
TRBV4-3	NA	TRBJ1-2	NA	TGCGCCAGCAGCCAAGAGAAGTGGGGAGCTAACTATGGCTACACCTTC	CASSQEKWGANYGYTF